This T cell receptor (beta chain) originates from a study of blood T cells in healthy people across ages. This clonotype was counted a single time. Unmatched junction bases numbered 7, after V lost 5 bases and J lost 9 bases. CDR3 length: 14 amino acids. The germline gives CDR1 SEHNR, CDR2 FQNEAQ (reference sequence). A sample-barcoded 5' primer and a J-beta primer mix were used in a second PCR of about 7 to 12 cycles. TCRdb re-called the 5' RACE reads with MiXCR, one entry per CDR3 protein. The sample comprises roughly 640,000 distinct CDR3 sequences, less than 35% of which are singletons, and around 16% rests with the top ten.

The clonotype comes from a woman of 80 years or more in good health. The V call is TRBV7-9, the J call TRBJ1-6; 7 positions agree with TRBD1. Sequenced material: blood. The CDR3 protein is CASSPDRESSPLHF. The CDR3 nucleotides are TGTGCCAGCAGCCCCGACAGGGAATCTTCACCCCTCCACTTT.